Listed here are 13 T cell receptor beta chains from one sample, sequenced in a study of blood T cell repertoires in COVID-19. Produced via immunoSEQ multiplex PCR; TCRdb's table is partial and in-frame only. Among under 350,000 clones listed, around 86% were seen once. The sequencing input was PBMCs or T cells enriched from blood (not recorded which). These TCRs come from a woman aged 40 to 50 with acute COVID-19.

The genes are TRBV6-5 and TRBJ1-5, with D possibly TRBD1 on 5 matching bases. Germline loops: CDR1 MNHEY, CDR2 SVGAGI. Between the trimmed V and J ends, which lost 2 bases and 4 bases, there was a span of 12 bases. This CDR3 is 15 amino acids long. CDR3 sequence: CASSYGASANQPQHF. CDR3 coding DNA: TGTGCCAGCAGTTACGGGGCGAGCGCGAATCAGCCCCAGCATTTT.

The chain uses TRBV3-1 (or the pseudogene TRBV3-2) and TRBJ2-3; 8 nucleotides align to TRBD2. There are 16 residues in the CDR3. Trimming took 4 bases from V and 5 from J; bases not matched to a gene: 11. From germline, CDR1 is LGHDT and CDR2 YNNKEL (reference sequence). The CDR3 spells CASSLRPGLVLDTQYF. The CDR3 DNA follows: TGTGCCAGCAGCCTCAGGCCGGGACTAGTTTTAGATACGCAGTATTTT.

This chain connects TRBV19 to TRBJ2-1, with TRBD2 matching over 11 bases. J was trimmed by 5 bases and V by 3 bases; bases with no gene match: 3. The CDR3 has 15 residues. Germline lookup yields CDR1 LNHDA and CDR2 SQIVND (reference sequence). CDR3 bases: TGTGCCAGTAGTATCGGGACTAGCGGAAACAATGAGCAGTTCTTC. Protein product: CASSIGTSGNNEQFF.

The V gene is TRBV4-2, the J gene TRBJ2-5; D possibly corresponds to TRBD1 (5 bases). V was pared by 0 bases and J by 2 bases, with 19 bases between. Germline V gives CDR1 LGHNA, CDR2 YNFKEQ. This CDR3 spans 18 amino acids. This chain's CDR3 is CASSQEGFQPGLQETQYF. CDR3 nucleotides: TGTGCCAGCAGCCAAGAAGGTTTTCAACCAGGGTTACAAGAGACCCAGTACTTC.

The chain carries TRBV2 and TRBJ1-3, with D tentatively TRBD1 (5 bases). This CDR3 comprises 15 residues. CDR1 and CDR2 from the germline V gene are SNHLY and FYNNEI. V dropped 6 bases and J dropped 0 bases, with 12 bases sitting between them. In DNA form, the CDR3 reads TGTGCCAGCAGCAGTCAGGGTCACTCTGGAAACACCATATATTTT. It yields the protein CASSSQGHSGNTIYF.

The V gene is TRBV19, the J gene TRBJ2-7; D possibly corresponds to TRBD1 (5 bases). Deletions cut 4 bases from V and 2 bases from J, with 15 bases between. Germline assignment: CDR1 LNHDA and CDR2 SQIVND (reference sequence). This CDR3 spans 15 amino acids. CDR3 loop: CASSTVDSPPYEQYF. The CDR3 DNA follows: TGTGCCAGTAGTACGGTCGACAGTCCCCCCTACGAGCAGTACTTC.

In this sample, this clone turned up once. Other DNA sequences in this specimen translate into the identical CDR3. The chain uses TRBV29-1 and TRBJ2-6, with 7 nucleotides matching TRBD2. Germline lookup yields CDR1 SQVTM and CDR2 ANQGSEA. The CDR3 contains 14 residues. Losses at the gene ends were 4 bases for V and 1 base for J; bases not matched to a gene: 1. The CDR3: CSVVGGSGANVLTF. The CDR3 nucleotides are TGCAGCGTTGTCGGGGGGTCTGGGGCCAACGTCCTGACTTTC.

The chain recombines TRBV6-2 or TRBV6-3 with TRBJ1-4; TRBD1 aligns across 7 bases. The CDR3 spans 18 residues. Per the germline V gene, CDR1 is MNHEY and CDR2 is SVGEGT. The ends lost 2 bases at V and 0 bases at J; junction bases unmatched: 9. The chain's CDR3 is CASSYHQGEWATNEKLFF. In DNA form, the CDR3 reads TGTGCCAGCAGTTACCATCAGGGGGAATGGGCAACTAATGAAAAACTGTTTTTT.

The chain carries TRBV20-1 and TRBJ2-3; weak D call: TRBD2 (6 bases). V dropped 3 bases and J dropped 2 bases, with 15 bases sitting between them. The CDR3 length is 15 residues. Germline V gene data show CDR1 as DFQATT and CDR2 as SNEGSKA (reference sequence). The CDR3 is CSASSGTSYTDTQYF. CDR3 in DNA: TGCAGTGCTAGTTCGGGCACTAGCTACACAGATACGCAGTATTTT.

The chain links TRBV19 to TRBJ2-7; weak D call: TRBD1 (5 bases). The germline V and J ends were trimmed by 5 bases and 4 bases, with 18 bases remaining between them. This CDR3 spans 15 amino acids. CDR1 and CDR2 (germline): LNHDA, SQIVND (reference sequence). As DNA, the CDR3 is TGTGCCAGTAGTGCCGAAACAGGCTACCGGTACGAGCAGTACTTC. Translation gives CASSAETGYRYEQYF.

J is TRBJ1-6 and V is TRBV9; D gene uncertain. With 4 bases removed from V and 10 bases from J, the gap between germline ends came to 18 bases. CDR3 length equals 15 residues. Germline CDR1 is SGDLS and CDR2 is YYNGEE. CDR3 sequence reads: CASSREGQVGSPLHF. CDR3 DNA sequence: TGTGCCAGCAGCCGGGAAGGGCAGGTTGGGTCACCCCTCCACTTT.

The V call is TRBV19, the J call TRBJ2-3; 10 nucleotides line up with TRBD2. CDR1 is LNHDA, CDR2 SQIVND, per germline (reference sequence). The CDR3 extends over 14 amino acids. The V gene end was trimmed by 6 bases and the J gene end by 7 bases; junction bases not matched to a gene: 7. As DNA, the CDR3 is TGTGCCAGTAGGGGGCTAGCGGGGGCAAATACGCAGTATTTT. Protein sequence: CASRGLAGANTQYF.

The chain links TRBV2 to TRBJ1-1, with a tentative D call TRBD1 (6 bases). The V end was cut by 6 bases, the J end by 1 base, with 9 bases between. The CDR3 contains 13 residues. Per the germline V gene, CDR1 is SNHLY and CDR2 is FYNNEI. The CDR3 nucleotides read TGTGCCAGCAGCACGGACAGGAACACTGAAGCTTTCTTT. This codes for CASSTDRNTEAFF. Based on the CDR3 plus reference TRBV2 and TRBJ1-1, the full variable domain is EPEVTQTPSHQVTQMGQEVILRCVPISNHLYFYWYRQILGQKVEFLVSFYNNEISEKSEIFDDQFSVERPDGSNFTLKIRSTKLEDSAMYFCASSTDRNTEAFFGQGTRLTVV.